This T cell receptor beta chain derives from a study of regulatory T cells in long-lasting Graves disease. Study results and caveats: Peripheral blood was the sole material, not thyroid tissue. Persistent cases of Graves' showed reduced TCR diversity relative to newly diagnosed patients.

Described time point: persistent/refractory GD, antithyroid drugs over 5 years with positive TRAb. From PBMCs, RNA was extracted and then used to make the TCR library. Per American Thyroid Association guidelines, Graves' disease was diagnosed. Into tubes containing EDTA, 8 to 9.5 milliliters of peripheral blood were drawn. With respect to this clonotype: Its antigen is not identified.

Building of the TCR beta libraries involved iRepertoire HTBI primers and Arm-PCR of CDR3 regions. Using its own MiXCR run on the multiplex PCR reads, TCRdb lists one record per CDR3 protein. The repertoire holds roughly 700,000 distinct CDR3 sequences, with roughly 30% as singletons. The ends lost 2 bases at V and 2 bases at J; junction bases unmatched: 5. There are 15 residues in the CDR3. CDR1 MDHEN and CDR2 SYDVKM come from the germline V gene. The receptor comes from a female donor with Graves disease. This rearrangement joins TRBV28 to TRBJ2-7; 8 nucleotides match TRBD2. Material: peripheral blood mononuclear cells (PBMCs), obtained when the disease was refractory, from a patient treated with antithyroid drugs. CDR3 nucleotide sequence: TGTGCCAGCAGTTTAAACGGGAGGGGTCCCTACGAGCAGTACTTC. It encodes CASSLNGRGPYEQYF.